This T cell receptor beta chain was observed in a study of blood T cell repertoires in COVID-19 (dated by TCRdb to the early 2020s). Regarding the complete study: Samples covering the acute and convalescent phases of COVID-19 were provided by collaborators in the United States, Italy and Spain. The prospective study material was composed of cDNA or gDNA derived from T cells, B-cell-depleted T cells, or PBMCs. Subjects who had been exposed to COVID-19, were actively infected with it, or had recovered from it provided the deeply sampled blood TCRbeta repertoires that made up the dataset. The repertoires were made available in a free public database intended to serve as a resource for research on the immune response to SARS-CoV-2. The samples were drawn from two sources: the first 160 participants of the ongoing ImmuneRACE study, and about 1,300 subjects contributed by 6 global collaborators. Nearly every sample came with metadata listing a de-identified subject ID, COVID-19 status, age in years and sex. Where available, HLA class I and class II types were obtained from metadata supplied by the sample provider rather than from assay-based typing. Results the study describes overall, beyond this receptor: How much clinical and demographic metadata was included differed by source and by participant, and the metadata was provided uncurated.

TCRbeta CDR3 regions were amplified from genomic DNA by means of the immunoSEQ Assay, a bias-controlled multiplex PCR. On the study's bioinformatics: The number of nucleated cells in each sample was estimated from the amplification of reference gene primers within the assay. Sequence reads were collapsed and filtered to measure the absolute abundance of every unique TCRbeta CDR3 rearrangement. For each sample, productive Simpson clonality was calculated as the square root of Simpson's diversity index over productive rearrangements. Imported from immuneACCESS, the table was reduced by TCRdb to in-frame sequences with V and J called. These copies leave out some clones; in studies compared against another copy, an unresolved V gene accounts for under half, and the cause of the remainder is not known. V and J calls plus clone size are reproduced from that table; the DNA served to infer D and trimming. The sample table lists approximately 250,000 clones, 84% of them with a count of one. The ten largest clones capture about 9.1% of the sample.

Whole blood was collected in K2EDTA tubes by collaborating institutions according to the institutions' own protocols. For TCRbeta analysis, collaborators shipped samples as frozen whole blood, isolated PBMCs, or DNA extracted from either of those sample types. For this clone: Its antigen is currently not known. Per-base quality was not reported, and no clone a single base away is much larger than it.

The germline V end is reduced by 5 bases and the J end by 4 bases; junction bases left unmatched: 12. The cysteine opens and the phenylalanine closes a CDR3 of 16 amino acids. Only the CDR3 DNA stays, 48 bases, in frame from base 1. CDR1 and CDR2 (SGHAT, FQNNGV) derive from the germline V gene. The source of this sequence is a human donor in a cohort sampled during active COVID-19. Sequencing was done on a sample of peripheral blood. Recombination connected TRBV11-2 to TRBJ1-2; TRBD1 lines up with 8 middle nucleotides. The nucleotide sequence reads as follows: TGTGCCAGCAGCACCCTGACAGGGGTTAGGTCCTATGGCTACACCTTC. Translation gives CASSTLTGVRSYGYTF.